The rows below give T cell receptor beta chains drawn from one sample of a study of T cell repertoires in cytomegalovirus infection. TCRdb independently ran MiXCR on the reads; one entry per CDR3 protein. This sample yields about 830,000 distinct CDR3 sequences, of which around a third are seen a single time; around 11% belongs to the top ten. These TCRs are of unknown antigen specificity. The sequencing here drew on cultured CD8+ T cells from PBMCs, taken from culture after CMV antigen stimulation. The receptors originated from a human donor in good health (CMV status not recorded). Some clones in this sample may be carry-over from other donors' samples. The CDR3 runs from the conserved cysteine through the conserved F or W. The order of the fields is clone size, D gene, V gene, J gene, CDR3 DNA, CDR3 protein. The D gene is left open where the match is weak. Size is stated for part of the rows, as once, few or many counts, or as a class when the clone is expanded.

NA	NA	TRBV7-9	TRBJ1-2	TGTGCCAGCAGGTTAGTAGGTCCACTCTATGGCTACACCTTC	CASRLVGPLYGYTF
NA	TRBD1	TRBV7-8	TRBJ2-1	TGTGCCAGCAGCGACAGGGCCCGCTACAATGAGCAGTTCTTC	CASSDRARYNEQFF
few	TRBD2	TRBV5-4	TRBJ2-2	TGTGCCAGCAGCTTGGGACTAGCCAACCCCGGGGAGCTGTTTTTT	CASSLGLANPGELFF
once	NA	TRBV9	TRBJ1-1	TGTGCCAGCAGCGTAGGATCGGACCCCCAAAGCGCTTTCTTT	CASSVGSDPQSAFF
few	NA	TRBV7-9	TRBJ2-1	TGTGCCAGCAGCCCCCCCGCAGGGGTTAGGGATGAGCAGTTCTTC	CASSPPAGVRDEQFF
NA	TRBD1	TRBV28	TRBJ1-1	TGTGCCAGCGGCAAGGGGGCGAGGACTGAAGCTTTCTTT	CASGKGARTEAFF
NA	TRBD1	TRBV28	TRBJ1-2	TGTGCCAGCAGAACCGGGACAGGGGATCACCGACTCTCCGAAAACTATGGCTACACCTTC	CASRTGTGDHRLSENYGYTF
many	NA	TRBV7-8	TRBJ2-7	TGTGCCAGCAGCTTAGAGTTGGGCAGTTCCTACGAGCAGTACTTC	CASSLELGSSYEQYF
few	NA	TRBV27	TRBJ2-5	TGTGCCAGCAGTTTAACCGCACGAAAAGAGACCCAGTACTTC	CASSLTARKETQYF
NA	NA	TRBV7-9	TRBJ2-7	TGTGCCAGCAGCTTAGCTCCCATCTCCTACGAGCAGTACTTC	CASSLAPISYEQYF
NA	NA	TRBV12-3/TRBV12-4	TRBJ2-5	TGTGCCAGCACCGATTGGGAAGAGACCCAGTACTTC	CASTDWEETQYF
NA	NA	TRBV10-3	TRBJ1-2	TGTGCCATCAGTGAGTGGTTAGGTAACGGCTACACCTTC	CAISEWLGNGYTF
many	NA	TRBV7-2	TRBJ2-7	TGTGCCAGCAGCTTACCAGGGAAAGCTTACGAGCAGTACTTC	CASSLPGKAYEQYF
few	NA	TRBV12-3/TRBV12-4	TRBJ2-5	TGTGCCAGCAGTCGTCCCGACAGGCATGGAGAGACCCAGTACTTC	CASSRPDRHGETQYF
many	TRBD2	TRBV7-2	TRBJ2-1	TGTGCCAGCAGCTTACGCGGCGGGGGGCCCTACAATGAGCAGTTCTTC	CASSLRGGGPYNEQFF
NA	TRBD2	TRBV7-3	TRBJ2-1	TGTGTCAGCGGACTAGCGGGTTCTACGAACAATGAGCAGTTCTTC	CVSGLAGSTNNEQFF
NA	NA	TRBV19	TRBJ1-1	TGTGCCAGTAGTATGGGTTCCCCGGTGGGCACTGAAGCTTTCTTT	CASSMGSPVGTEAFF
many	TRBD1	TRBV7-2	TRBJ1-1	TGTGCCAGCAGCTTAGCCCGACAGGGTAAAAACACTGAAGCTTTCTTT	CASSLARQGKNTEAFF
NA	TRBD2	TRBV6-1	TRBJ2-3	TGTGCCAGCACCTCCCATAGCGGGGGGGGCTCAGATACGCAGTATTTT	CASTSHSGGGSDTQYF
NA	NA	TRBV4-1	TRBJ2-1	TGCGCCAGCAGCCAAGGGGGCCCGCGGTTCTTC	CASSQGGPRFF
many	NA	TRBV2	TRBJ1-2	TGTGCCAGCATGGGGACGGATGTTGGGAATGGCTACACCTTC	CASMGTDVGNGYTF
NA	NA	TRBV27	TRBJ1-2	TGTGCCAGCAGTCCATCTGGGCCCGGGGGCTACACCTTC	CASSPSGPGGYTF
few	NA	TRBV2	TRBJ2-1	TGTGCCAGCAGTGTCCATGAGCAGTTCTTC	CASSVHEQFF
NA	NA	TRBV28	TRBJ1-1	TGTGCCAGCAGTCCCTACAACCATCACTACACTGAAGCTTTCTTT	CASSPYNHHYTEAFF
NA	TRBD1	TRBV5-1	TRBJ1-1	TGCGCCAGCGGAGGGGGCCTGAACACTGAAGCTTTCTTT	CASGGGLNTEAFF
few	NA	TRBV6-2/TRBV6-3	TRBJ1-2	TGTGCCAGCAGTTACCCGGACGGCTCTAACTATGGCTACACCTTC	CASSYPDGSNYGYTF
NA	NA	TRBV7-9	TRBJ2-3	TGTGCCAGCAGCAAGTACCGGGACAAAGATACGCAGTATTTT	CASSKYRDKDTQYF
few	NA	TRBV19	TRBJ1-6	TGTGCCAGTAGTATGAAGGGGTTGGTCTCCTCACCCCTCCACTTT	CASSMKGLVSSPLHF
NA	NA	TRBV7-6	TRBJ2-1	TGTGCCAGCAGCTCCTTCCGAGGGGACAATGAGCAGTTCTTC	CASSSFRGDNEQFF
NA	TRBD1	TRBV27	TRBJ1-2	TGTGCCAGCAGTCGCGAGACAGGGAACTATGGCTACACCTTC	CASSRETGNYGYTF
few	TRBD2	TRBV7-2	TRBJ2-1	TGTGCCAGCAGCGGAGCGGGGTCCCCCTACAATGAGCAGTTCTTC	CASSGAGSPYNEQFF
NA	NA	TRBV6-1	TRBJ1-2	TGTGCCAGCAGTGAAGCCCAGGAGGGTAACTATGGCTACACCTTC	CASSEAQEGNYGYTF
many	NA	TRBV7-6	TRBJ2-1	TGTGCCAGCAGCTCCGGGACTCCTCCCTACAATGAGCAGTTCTTC	CASSSGTPPYNEQFF
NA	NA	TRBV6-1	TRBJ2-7	TGTGCCAGCCCCCGTGGCGGGACAGCCTCCTACAAGCAGTACTTC	CASPRGGTASYKQYF
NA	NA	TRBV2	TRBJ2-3	TGTGCCAGCACCCGGGCGGGCCCGAACGTAGATACGCAGTATTTT	CASTRAGPNVDTQYF
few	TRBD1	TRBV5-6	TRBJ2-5	TGTGCCAGCAGGTTGGACAGGGTTGAGACCCAGTACTTC	CASRLDRVETQYF
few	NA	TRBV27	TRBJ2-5	TGTGCCAGCAGTTTGGGATCTGGGCAGAGGCAGACCCAGTACTTC	CASSLGSGQRQTQYF
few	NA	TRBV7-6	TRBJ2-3	TGTGCCAGCAGCCCCGCCATGAGGGGAACCGATACGCAGTATTTT	CASSPAMRGTDTQYF
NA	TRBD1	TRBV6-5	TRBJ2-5	TGTGCCAGCAGTTACTACGAGGGGGCCGGGGTGACCCAGTACTTC	CASSYYEGAGVTQYF
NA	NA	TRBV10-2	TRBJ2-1	TGCGCCAGCAGGGGGGGGGCCAGCTACAATGAGCAGTTCTTC	CASRGGASYNEQFF
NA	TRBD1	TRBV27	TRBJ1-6	TGTGCCAGCAGTAAGGGACAGGGAGATTCACCCCTCCACTTT	CASSKGQGDSPLHF
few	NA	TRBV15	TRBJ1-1	TGTGCCACCAGCAGACCCGTTGTACAGGTGGATACTGAAGCTTTCTTT	CATSRPVVQVDTEAFF
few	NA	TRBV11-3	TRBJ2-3	TGTGCCAGCAGCCTCCGCCCGGCGGGGATTGATACGCAGTATTTT	CASSLRPAGIDTQYF
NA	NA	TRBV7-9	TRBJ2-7	TGTGCCAGCAGCCCAACCGAACCCTACGAGCAGTACTTC	CASSPTEPYEQYF
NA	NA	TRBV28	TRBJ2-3	TGTGCCAGCATTGAGGCAGGGGTGCCAGATACGCAGTATTTT	CASIEAGVPDTQYF
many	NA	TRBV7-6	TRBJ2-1	TGTGCCAGCAGCTTCCGGGATCGGAGCCTTAGTGAGCAGTTCTTC	CASSFRDRSLSEQFF
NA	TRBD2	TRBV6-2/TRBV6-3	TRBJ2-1	TGTGCCACCACTAGCGGGGGAATTCGAGGGCAGTTCTTC	CATTSGGIRGQFF
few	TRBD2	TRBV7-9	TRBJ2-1	TGTGCCAGCAGCTTACTAGCGGACTACAATGAGCAGTTCTTC	CASSLLADYNEQFF
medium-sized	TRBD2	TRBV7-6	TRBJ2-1	TGTGCCAGCAGCTTAGCGGTGTCGGGGGGGCGTGAGCAGTTCTTC	CASSLAVSGGREQFF
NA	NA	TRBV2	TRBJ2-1	TGTGCCGGGACTTCGATTGGGGAGAATGAGCAGTTCTTC	CAGTSIGENEQFF
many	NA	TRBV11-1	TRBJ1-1	TGTGCCAGCAGCCGGGGGGAGGGAATGAACACTGAAGCTTTCTTT	CASSRGEGMNTEAFF
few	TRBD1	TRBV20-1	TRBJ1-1	TGCAGTGCTATTAGACAGGGAACGATGAACACTGAAGCTTTCTTT	CSAIRQGTMNTEAFF
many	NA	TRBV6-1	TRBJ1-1	TGTGCCAGCAGCACAGGGATGAACACTGAAGCTTTCTTT	CASSTGMNTEAFF
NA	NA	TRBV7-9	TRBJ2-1	TGTGCCAGCAGCACCACTATAAATGAGCAGTTCTTC	CASSTTINEQFF
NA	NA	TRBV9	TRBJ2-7	TGTGCCAGCAGCGTAGATCCAGGGGACCACGAGCAGTACTTC	CASSVDPGDHEQYF
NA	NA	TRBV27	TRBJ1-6	TGTGCCAGCAGTTTATCGAGCTCCCCCGGGTACGGTAGCTCCTATAATTCACCCCTCCACTTT	CASSLSSSPGYGSSYNSPLHF
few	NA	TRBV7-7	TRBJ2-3	TGTGCTAGCAGCGCCGACCCACCATCAGTTCAAGATACGCAGTATTTT	CASSADPPSVQDTQYF
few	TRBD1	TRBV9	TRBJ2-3	TGTGCCAGCAGCGCGTGGACAGGGGAAGGGACAGATACGCAGTATTTT	CASSAWTGEGTDTQYF
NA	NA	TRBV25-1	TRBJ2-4	TGTGCCAGCAGTCAAAAGGGGGGGGACATTCAGTACTTC	CASSQKGGDIQYF